Listed here are 31 T cell receptor beta chains from one sample, sequenced in a study of OX40 agonist ivuxolimab in advanced cancers. Libraries were made using the immunoSEQ multiplex PCR assay. TCRdb provides this immuneACCESS table in a form limited to in-frame rearrangements. Some clones are lacking; in checked studies, under half of them reflect an unresolved V gene, and why the rest are absent is not known. Here the sample has over 60,000 clones; less than 90% occur a single time. Clones ranked in the top ten supply 2% to 2.5% of the sample. Here the sequenced sample was CD4+ or CD8+ T cells sorted from blood, taken in a trial of the OX40 agonist ivuxolimab. These TCRs come from an adult with an advanced solid tumor such as melanoma, head and neck, liver or kidney cancer.

The chain joins TRBV5-8 to TRBJ2-7, with 9 bases aligning to TRBD1. The ends lost 3 bases at V and 5 bases at J; junction bases unmatched: 3. The CDR3 is 13 amino acids. Germline V gives CDR1 SGHTS, CDR2 YDEGEE. DNA of the CDR3: TGTGCCAGCAGCTGGGACAGGGCCCACGAGCAGTACTTC. Protein: CASSWDRAHEQYF. Drawing the rest from reference TRBV5-8 and TRBJ2-7, the complete variable domain is EAGVTQSPTHLIKTRGQQATLRCSPISGHTSVYWYQQALGLGLQFLLWYDEGEERNRGNFPPRFSGRQFPNYSSELNVNALELEDSALYLCASSWDRAHEQYFGPGTRLTVT.

CDR3 amino acids: CASSSTGEGSPLHF. The CDR3 DNA reads TGTGCCAGCAGCTCGACAGGGGAAGGATCACCCCTCCACTTT. The chain uses TRBV7-9 and TRBJ1-6; 8 bases are shared with TRBD1. The CDR3 contains 14 residues. CDR1 is SEHNR and CDR2 is FQNEAQ in the germline V gene (reference sequence). V shed 4 bases, J shed 10 bases, and the junction held 6 bases outside the gene matches.

J is TRBJ2-7 and V is TRBV7-9; no firm D call. The germline CDR1 and CDR2 sequences are SEHNR and FQNEAQ (reference sequence). Trimming left V 2 bases short and J 3 bases short, with 17 bases between. The CDR3 has 16 residues. The CDR3 DNA sequence: TGTGCCAGCAGCTTATTTCCCCCAACGCTGAACTACGAGCAGTACTTC. It translates to CASSLFPPTLNYEQYF.

J is TRBJ2-3 and V is TRBV28; 7 nucleotides line up with TRBD2. V shed 6 bases, J shed 6 bases, and the junction held 12 bases outside the gene matches. Germline CDR1 and CDR2: MDHEN and SYDVKM. The CDR3 is 15 amino acids. The CDR3 loop is CASRERGKQGDTQYF. The CDR3 DNA follows: TGTGCCAGCAGGGAGCGGGGAAAACAAGGTGATACGCAGTATTTT.

This rearrangement joins TRBV11-3 to TRBJ2-2, with D perhaps TRBD1 or TRBD2 (5 bases each). Trimming left V 3 bases short and J 8 bases short, with 7 bases between. The CDR3 is 12 residues long. CDR1 is SGHNT and CDR2 is YENEEA in the germline V gene. The CDR3, as DNA: TGTGCCAGCAGCTTGGGGGAGGGGGAGCTGTTTTTT. Its protein product is CASSLGEGELFF.

V usage is TRBV7-6 and J usage is TRBJ2-5; TRBD2 aligns across 7 bases. The germline V gene has CDR1 SGHVS and CDR2 FNYEAQ. J was trimmed by 5 bases and V by 5 bases; bases with no gene match: 11. The CDR3 covers 15 residues. The CDR3 loop reads CASSPRLALGETQYF. In DNA form, the CDR3 reads TGTGCCAGCAGCCCCCGACTAGCATTAGGGGAGACCCAGTACTTC.

This rearrangement joins TRBV7-8 to TRBJ2-5; no reliable D call. CDR1 is SGHVS and CDR2 is FQNEAQ in the germline V gene. Trimming took off 0 bases at V and 5 bases at J, with 4 bases between the two ends. There are 12 residues in the CDR3. CDR3 DNA sequence: TGTGCCAGCAGCTTAGCGCTGGAGACCCAGTACTTC. As protein: CASSLALETQYF.

The chain combines TRBV6-4 with TRBJ2-1; a weak D match, TRBD1 (6 bases). V dropped 4 bases and J dropped 3 bases, with 16 bases sitting between them. Germline V gene sequence: CDR1 MRHNA, CDR2 SNTAGT. This CDR3 has 16 residues. The CDR3 protein is CASSAFGTSDYNEQFF. CDR3 bases: TGTGCCAGCAGTGCTTTCGGGACATCTGACTACAATGAGCAGTTCTTC.

The rearrangement joins TRBV27 to TRBJ1-4, with D uncertain. CDR3 length equals 18 residues. Germline CDR1 reads MNHEY; CDR2 reads SMNVEV (reference sequence). The V gene lost 2 bases and the J gene lost 2 bases, with 18 bases spanning the gap. CDR3 sequence reads: CASSLRLSVAQTNEKLFF. As DNA, the CDR3 is TGTGCCAGCAGTTTAAGGTTAAGTGTTGCACAGACTAATGAAAAACTGTTTTTT.

This rearrangement joins TRBV19 to TRBJ2-7; the D is unclear. Trimming pared 1 base from V and 4 bases from J, leaving 14 bases between. CDR3 length: 15 amino acids. The germline gives CDR1 LNHDA, CDR2 SQIVND (reference sequence). As DNA, the CDR3 is TGTGCCAGTAGTATAGTTCCCGCGTTCGGATACGAGCAGTACTTC. Translated: CASSIVPAFGYEQYF. The variable domain in full, with the rest retrieved from reference TRBV19 and TRBJ2-7, is DGGITQSPKYLFRKEGQNVTLSCEQNLNHDAMYWYRQDPGQGLRLIYYSQIVNDFQKGDIAEGYSVSREKKESFPLTVTSAQKNPTAFYLCASSIVPAFGYEQYFGPGTRLTVT.

The rearrangement uses TRBV14 and TRBJ1-3; D is ambiguous. V was clipped by 1 base and J by 4 bases, with 8 bases between them. Germline-derived CDR1 and CDR2 are SGHDN and FVKESK. This CDR3 region has 14 residues. The CDR3 region has the DNA TGTGCCAGCAGCCAAGGATGGACGGGAAACACCATATATTTT. Protein: CASSQGWTGNTIYF.

This clone was seen more than once but under ten times. The J gene is TRBJ1-1, the V gene TRBV29-1; 7 bases are a match to TRBD1. Per the germline V gene, CDR1 is SQVTM and CDR2 is ANQGSEA. CDR3 size: 13 residues. The V segment lost 7 bases and the J segment 1 base; nucleotides outside the gene matches: 6. CDR3 coding DNA: TGCAGCGCCACGGGACAGCCGAACACTGAAGCTTTCTTT. It codes for CSATGQPNTEAFF.

The chain employs TRBV27 and TRBJ1-5, with D hard to call. The CDR3 is made up of 14 amino acids. Germline loops: CDR1 MNHEY, CDR2 SMNVEV (reference sequence). The V gene lost 2 bases and the J gene lost 1 base, with 6 bases spanning the gap. The CDR3 reads CASSLMFSNQPQHF. The CDR3 nucleotides are TGTGCCAGCAGTTTAATGTTCAGCAATCAGCCCCAGCATTTT.

The V gene is TRBV5-8, the J gene TRBJ2-3; no definite D call. Germline assignment: CDR1 SGHTS and CDR2 YDEGEE. There are 14 residues in the CDR3. Trimming took off 0 bases at V and 4 bases at J, with 9 bases between the two ends. The CDR3 sequence: CASSLEGNADTQYF. The CDR3 DNA reads TGTGCCAGCAGCTTGGAGGGTAACGCAGATACGCAGTATTTT.

V usage is TRBV5-8 and J usage is TRBJ1-1, with no clear D. The CDR3 runs to 12 residues. Germline CDR1 reads SGHTS; CDR2 reads YDEGEE. The V gene lost 4 bases and the J gene lost 12 bases, with 16 bases spanning the gap. The chain's CDR3 is CASSRRGTKTFF. CDR3 DNA: TGTGCCAGCAGCCGCCGGGGAACTAAAACTTTCTTT.

The chain is built from TRBV28 and TRBJ1-5; no definite D call. Germline V CDR1 and CDR2: MDHEN, SYDVKM. V lost 5 bases to trimming and J lost 3 bases, with 14 bases between them. There are 15 residues in the CDR3. The CDR3 region is CASSPRRAFNQPQHF. CDR3 DNA sequence: TGTGCCAGCAGTCCCCGTCGGGCCTTCAATCAGCCCCAGCATTTT. The complete variable domain, with remaining parts taken from reference TRBV28 and TRBJ1-5, reads DVKVTQSSRYLVKRTGEKVFLECVQDMDHENMFWYRQDPGLGLRLIYFSYDVKMKEKGDIPEGYSVSREKKERFSLILESASTNQTSMYLCASSPRRAFNQPQHFGDGTRLSIL.

This sequence joins TRBV6-1 and TRBJ2-3; D remains ambiguous. Germline values: CDR1 MNHNS, CDR2 SASEGT. This CDR3 comprises 13 residues. Trimming stripped 6 bases from V and 5 bases from J, with 12 bases between. The DNA for the CDR3 is TGTGCCAGCAGCCTTGGGATGAGAGATACGCAGTATTTT. Residues: CASSLGMRDTQYF.

This clone was counted once. The V and J genes are TRBV11-2 and TRBJ2-3; TRBD2 agrees at 9 bases. V trimming: 3 bases; J trimming: 5 bases; junction bases outside the gene matches: 12. The length of the CDR3 is 17 residues. Germline CDR1 SGHAT, CDR2 FQNNGV. This CDR3 reads CASSLNGRGGPQDTQYF. CDR3 bases: TGTGCCAGCAGCTTGAACGGGCGGGGGGGGCCTCAAGATACGCAGTATTTT.

The chain combines TRBV7-2 with TRBJ1-2; D ambiguous. The V and J ends lost 1 base and 4 bases respectively, with 7 bases between them. Germline V gene sequence: CDR1 SGHTA, CDR2 FQGNSA. There are 13 residues in the CDR3. CDR3 nucleotides: TGTGCCAGCAGCTTAGGTCAGTTCTATGGCTACACCTTC. Protein sequence: CASSLGQFYGYTF.

The rearrangement joins TRBV4-3 to TRBJ2-1, with TRBD2 identical over 8 bases. Germline CDR1 reads LGHNA; CDR2 reads YSLEER. V lost 4 bases, J lost 3 bases, and 8 bases stayed unmatched. This CDR3 contains 16 residues. The CDR3 nucleotides read TGCGCCAGCAGCCGACTAGGGACTAGTAACTACAATGAGCAGTTCTTC. Its protein product is CASSRLGTSNYNEQFF.

This clone has a handful of counts. This sequence joins TRBV7-7 and TRBJ2-5; 9 bases match TRBD2. V lost 5 bases to trimming and J lost 5 bases; unmatched junction nucleotides: 6. CDR1 SSHAT and CDR2 FNYEAQ come from the germline V gene (reference sequence). This CDR3 comprises 14 residues. CDR3 amino acids: CASSHSGSGETQYF. In DNA form, the CDR3 reads TGTGCCAGCAGCCATAGCGGGAGCGGGGAGACCCAGTACTTC.

The J gene is TRBJ2-1, the V gene TRBV30; TRBD2 aligns across 8 bases. V was clipped by 2 bases and J by 10 bases; unmatched bases: 7. The germline V gene has CDR1 GTSNPN and CDR2 SVGIG (reference sequence). The CDR3 covers 13 residues. The CDR3 DNA sequence: TGTGCCTGGAGTAGGAGCGGGAGCAGCGAGCAGTTCTTC. This translates into CAWSRSGSSEQFF.

CDR3 in DNA: TGTGCCTGGAGTTCTTACGGGAACACTGAAGCTTTCTTT. It translates to CAWSSYGNTEAFF. This chain uses TRBV30 with TRBJ1-1, with unresolved D. The germline V gene encodes CDR1 GTSNPN and CDR2 SVGIG (reference sequence). The CDR3 has 13 residues. V shed 2 bases and J shed 1 base, with 8 bases lying between them.

The J gene is TRBJ2-1, the V gene TRBV11-3, with D perhaps matching TRBD2 (6 bases). V lost 5 bases, J lost 8 bases, and 22 bases lay in between. The CDR3 spans 16 residues. Germline CDR1 SGHNT, CDR2 YENEEA. The CDR3 is CASSEGRRALGDEQFF. CDR3 DNA: TGTGCCAGCAGCGAGGGGAGGAGGGCCCTAGGGGATGAGCAGTTCTTC.

A few counts support this clone. The rearrangement links TRBV25-1 to TRBJ1-6; TRBD1 is a possible D gene (5 bases). The CDR3 covers 14 residues. V was cut by 1 base and J by 10 bases, with 11 bases left in between. CDR1 is MGHDK and CDR2 is SYGVNS in the germline V gene. CDR3 bases: TGTGCCAGCAGTGAATTGGGGCCAGAATCACCCCTCCACTTT. It codes for CASSELGPESPLHF.

The rearrangement links TRBV7-3 to TRBJ1-1; D remains unclear. V shed 0 bases and J shed 6 bases, with 8 bases lying between them. This CDR3 comprises 13 residues. CDR1 SGHTA and CDR2 FQGTGA come from the germline V gene. CDR3 sequence (DNA): TGTGCCAGCAGCTTAACTATCGGAGCTGAAGCTTTCTTT. Its protein is CASSLTIGAEAFF.

The chain combines TRBV9 with TRBJ2-3, with a possible D match to TRBD1 (6 bases). The CDR3 extends over 15 amino acids. Germline V gene sequence: CDR1 SGDLS, CDR2 YYNGEE. Trimming left V 0 bases short and J 6 bases short, with 14 bases between. CDR3 in DNA: TGTGCCAGCAGCGTAGCACGCCCAGGGGTCGATACGCAGTATTTT. It yields the protein CASSVARPGVDTQYF.

The chain links TRBV9 to TRBJ2-7; unclear D gene. CDR3 length: 14 amino acids. The germline V gene encodes CDR1 SGDLS and CDR2 YYNGEE. V was pared by 4 bases and J by 2 bases, with 13 bases between. The chain's CDR3 is CASSHDTPPYEQYF. CDR3 bases: TGTGCCAGCAGCCATGACACCCCTCCCTACGAGCAGTACTTC. Based on the CDR3 plus reference TRBV9 and TRBJ2-7, the full variable domain is DSGVTQTPKHLITATGQRVTLRCSPRSGDLSVYWYQQSLDQGLQFLIQYYNGEERAKGNILERFSAQQFPDLHSELNLSSLELGDSALYFCASSHDTPPYEQYFGPGTRLTVT.

V gene TRBV30 combines with J gene TRBJ2-3; TRBD1 is a possible D gene (6 bases). The CDR3 spans 13 residues. Per the germline V gene, CDR1 is GTSNPN and CDR2 is SVGIG (reference sequence). Trimming cost V 5 bases and J 7 bases, with 16 bases left between them. CDR3 coding DNA: TGTGCCTGGGCCATCCCAGGGGTTTATACGCAGTATTTT. Amino acid sequence: CAWAIPGVYTQYF.

The V and J genes are TRBV19 and TRBJ1-3; a possible D gene is TRBD1 (5 bases). V lost 3 bases to trimming and J lost 2 bases, with 14 bases between them. Germline values: CDR1 LNHDA, CDR2 SQIVND (reference sequence). There are 16 residues in the CDR3. The CDR3 region has the DNA TGTGCCAGTAGTATGGGGCGCGCTGCGGCTGGAAACACCATATATTTT. Encoded protein: CASSMGRAAAGNTIYF.

This rearrangement joins TRBV5-1 to TRBJ2-1; no reliable D call. The CDR3 covers 13 residues. Trimming shortened V by 0 bases and J by 5 bases, and 6 bases separated the two germline ends. Looked up from germline, CDR1 is SGHRS and CDR2 is YFSETQ. The chain's CDR3 is CASSLGSDNEQFF. The DNA of the CDR3 is TGCGCCAGCAGCTTGGGATCGGACAATGAGCAGTTCTTC.